This T cell receptor (beta chain) was captured in a study of spatial heterogeneity in lung cancer. Whole-study context: The average appearance count of each unique TCR and UMI combination in raw reads was more than 9.5.

Every TCR cDNA molecule bore its own unique molecular identifier. TCRdb re-called the 5' RACE reads through MiXCR, storing one row per CDR3 protein. The sample consists of more than 9,000 distinct CDR3 sequences, 6.1% of them appearing once. Time point in this sample: sample taken at primary tumor resection. This receptor was taken from a male donor with early-stage non-small cell lung cancer. The sample was normal lung tissue next to the tumor, taken at surgery.

This CDR3 reads CASTHGGGEAFF. The CDR3 DNA is TGTGCCAGCACCCACGGGGGGGGTGAAGCTTTCTTT. This chain joins TRBV3-1 and TRBJ1-1, with D possibly being TRBD1 (5 bases). Germline loops: CDR1 LGHDT, CDR2 YNNKEL (reference sequence). The CDR3 is 12 amino acids. V lost 7 bases to trimming and J lost 7 bases, with 13 bases between them.